The T cell receptor beta chain described here comes from a study of T cells after yellow fever vaccination. For the study at large: Each low-cell-number fraction was prepared by means of SMART-Seq v4 Ultra Low Input.

TCRdb re-called the 5' RACE reads through MiXCR, storing one row per CDR3 protein. The sample records hundreds of thousands of distinct CDR3 sequences, approximately 6% being singletons. This clonotype was observed a handful of times. The CDR3 is made up of 15 amino acids. CDR1 MNHEY and CDR2 SMNVEV come from the germline V gene (reference sequence). With V trimmed by 5 bases and J by 5 bases, 5 bases remained unmatched. The sample in question was PBMCs, obtained 5 days after the yellow fever booster vaccination. The rearrangement joins TRBV27 to TRBJ2-1; TRBD2 agrees at 11 bases. The clonotype originates from a man in his thirties or forties who received the YFV17D yellow fever vaccine. Here the CDR3 DNA reads TGTGCCAGCAGTAGACTAGCGGGATCCAACAATGAGCAGTTCTTC. Amino acid sequence: CASSRLAGSNNEQFF.